These 9 T cell receptor beta chains share one sample of origin, sequenced in a study of CD8 T cells in ankylosing spondylitis. TCRdb itself ran the 5' RACE reads through MiXCR, one entry per CDR3 protein. The top ten clones hold about 4% of a sample with about 130,000 distinct CDR3 sequences, approximately 10% of them seen once. Sequencing was done on a sample of blood, either unsorted or a sorted T cell fraction (not recorded which). Receptor source: a female donor with ankylosing spondylitis or in good health (not recorded which).

There are many counts of this clonotype. The V gene is TRBV6-5, the J gene TRBJ2-5; TRBD1 aligns across 9 bases. After removal of 5 bases from V and 3 bases from J, the junction contained 4 bases not matched to a gene. The CDR3 totals 14 residues. The germline gives CDR1 MNHEY, CDR2 SVGAGI. In DNA form, the CDR3 reads TGTGCCAGCAGTCTACAGGGGGCGAAAGAGACCCAGTACTTC. Translating gives CASSLQGAKETQYF.

This clonotype was picked up many times. The rearrangement uses TRBV18 and TRBJ1-1; 8 bases match TRBD1. The junction had 7 bases not matched to a gene; V was cut back by 2 bases and J by 8 bases. This CDR3 has 14 amino acids. CDR1 is KGHSH and CDR2 is LQKENI in the germline V gene. CDR3 DNA: TGTGCCAGCTCACCAGGGCAGGGGGCATCCGAAGCTTTCTTT. Its translation: CASSPGQGASEAFF.

This clonotype was counted at least ten times. The rearrangement links TRBV20-1 to TRBJ1-5; D ambiguous. Per germline, CDR1 DFQATT and CDR2 SNEGSKA (reference sequence). The CDR3 extends over 13 amino acids. Trimming cost V 2 bases and J 5 bases, with 10 bases left between them. Here the CDR3 reads CSARKGPDQPQHF. The CDR3 DNA is TGCAGTGCTAGAAAGGGTCCCGATCAGCCCCAGCATTTT.

In this sample, this clonotype turned up many times. The chain recombines TRBV7-6 with TRBJ2-7, with 7 bases aligning to TRBD2. V was clipped by 5 bases and J by 0 bases; unmatched bases: 7. The CDR3 sequence is 15 residues long. The V gene's germline CDR1 is SGHVS and CDR2 FNYEAQ. The CDR3 protein is CASSPGGSSSYEQYF. CDR3 DNA: TGTGCCAGCAGCCCCGGGGGGAGCAGCTCCTACGAGCAGTACTTC.

J is TRBJ2-7 and V is TRBV7-9; weak D call: TRBD2 (5 bases). From germline, CDR1 is SEHNR and CDR2 FQNEAQ (reference sequence). Deletions cut 1 base from V and 0 bases from J, with 13 bases between. The CDR3 spans 16 residues. The CDR3 nucleotides are TGTGCCAGCAGCTTAGGAGACGGAGGAAGCTCCTACGAGCAGTACTTC. This sequence encodes CASSLGDGGSSYEQYF.

There are a few counts of this clonotype. The V call is TRBV25-1, the J call TRBJ2-3, with a possible D match to TRBD1 (5 bases). V was cut by 1 base and J by 0 bases, with 8 bases left in between. This CDR3 comprises 15 residues. The V gene's germline CDR1 is MGHDK and CDR2 SYGVNS. The CDR3 coding sequence is TGTGCCAGCAGTGAATGGGGCGGAAGCACAGATACGCAGTATTTT. Translating it yields CASSEWGGSTDTQYF.

The table lists this clonotype with many counts. The V gene is TRBV20-1, the J gene TRBJ2-1, with a tentative D call TRBD1 (6 bases). There are 13 residues in the CDR3. V lost 4 bases and J 7 bases, leaving 14 bases between the germline ends. From germline, CDR1 is DFQATT and CDR2 SNEGSKA (reference sequence). Here the CDR3 reads CSATFPRGNEQFF. The CDR3 bases are TGCAGTGCTACCTTCCCCAGGGGAAATGAGCAGTTCTTC.

The chain recombines TRBV6-2 or TRBV6-3 with TRBJ2-5, with D maybe TRBD2 (5 bases). Looked up from germline, CDR1 is MNHEY and CDR2 is SVGEGT. The CDR3 sequence is 13 residues long. Trimming pared 7 bases from V and 4 bases from J, leaving 13 bases between. The CDR3: CASNLRERETQYF. CDR3 nucleotides: TGTGCCAGCAATCTGAGGGAACGAGAGACCCAGTACTTC.

This clonotype was found many times. The V and J genes are TRBV11-2 and TRBJ2-3; no reliable D call. The V end was cut by 4 bases, the J end by 2 bases, with 19 bases between. Germline CDR1 is SGHAT and CDR2 is FQNNGV. This CDR3 spans 17 amino acids. In nucleotides, the CDR3 is TGTGCCAGCAGCTCAGTTCGGTTCTCGGGTTACACAGATACGCAGTATTTT. It encodes CASSSVRFSGYTDTQYF.